This passage covers 9 T cell receptor beta chains from one sample sequenced in a study of Graves' ophthalmopathy and Graves' hyperthyroidism. From RNA, the CDR3 regions of TCR beta chains were amplified and sequenced. An initial RT-PCR round employing HTBI primers preceded a second-round multiplex PCR. TCRdb re-derived calls from the multiplex PCR reads in MiXCR, one entry per CDR3 protein. Counted here are 450,000 or so distinct CDR3 sequences, about an eighth occurring once; the ten biggest clones make up roughly 10%. The material sequenced was blood. Receptor source: a woman between 25 and 40 years old with Graves' ophthalmopathy.

This clonotype has only a few counts. The rearrangement links TRBV4-2 to TRBJ1-2; 7 bases are a match to TRBD1. The V gene end was trimmed by 0 bases and the J gene end by 1 base; junction bases not matched to a gene: 5. CDR3 length: 16 residues. In germline, CDR1 is LGHNA, CDR2 YNFKEQ. The CDR3 loop reads CASSQEQTGINYGYTF. For the CDR3, the DNA is TGTGCCAGCAGCCAAGAACAGACAGGGATTAACTATGGCTACACCTTC.

The gene calls are TRBV5-1 and TRBJ1-3; tentatively, D is TRBD1 (6 bases). Germline CDR1 and CDR2: SGHRS and YFSETQ. The CDR3 consists of 17 residues. The germline V and J ends were trimmed by 0 bases and 3 bases, with 16 bases remaining between them. Here the CDR3 DNA reads TGCGCCAGCAGCTTGGTCCCGGGACAAACTAGTGGAAACACCATATATTTT. Translation gives CASSLVPGQTSGNTIYF.

This clonotype has a count of ten or more. The chain carries TRBV20-1 and TRBJ1-5; D is possibly TRBD1 (5 bases). Germline V gene data show CDR1 as DFQATT and CDR2 as SNEGSKA (reference sequence). Trimming cost V 6 bases and J 0 bases, with 9 bases left between them. The CDR3 length is 13 residues. The CDR3 spells CSATRVSNQPQHF. In DNA, the CDR3 is TGCAGTGCAACCAGGGTTAGCAATCAGCCCCAGCATTTT.

Many counts were recorded for this clonotype. The chain has TRBV6-1 and TRBJ2-2; D possibly uses TRBD1 or TRBD2 (6 bases each). Between the trimmed V and J ends, which lost 0 bases and 4 bases, there was a span of 18 bases. CDR1 MNHNS and CDR2 SASEGT come from the germline V gene. This CDR3 spans 18 amino acids. The CDR3 sequence: CASSEAIKGEVGTGELFF. The CDR3 DNA reads as TGTGCCAGCAGTGAAGCTATCAAGGGGGAGGTGGGCACCGGGGAGCTGTTTTTT.

In its sample, this clonotype was seen many times. The genes are TRBV13 and TRBJ1-2, with TRBD1 matching 8 bases. The CDR3 is 13 amino acids. The J segment lost 6 bases and the V segment lost 6 bases, leaving 6 bases of the junction unmatched. From germline, CDR1 is PRHDT and CDR2 FYEKMQ (reference sequence). The DNA of the CDR3 is TGTGCCAGCAGTTATCAGGGGGCTGATGGCTACACCTTC. As protein: CASSYQGADGYTF. The complete variable domain, with remaining parts taken from reference TRBV13 and TRBJ1-2, reads AAGVIQSPRHLIKEKRETATLKCYPIPRHDTVYWYQQGPGQDPQFLISFYEKMQSDKGSIPDRFSAQQFSDYHSELNMSSLELGDSALYFCASSYQGADGYTFGSGTRLTVV.

V usage is TRBV19 and J usage is TRBJ1-1; no definite D call. Germline lookup yields CDR1 LNHDA and CDR2 SQIVND (reference sequence). Trimming shortened V by 5 bases and J by 4 bases, and 14 bases separated the two germline ends. The CDR3 spans 14 residues. This chain's CDR3 is CASSFSQIGTEAFF. The CDR3 DNA is TGTGCCAGTAGTTTTTCCCAGATCGGCACTGAAGCTTTCTTT.

This clonotype was seen at least ten times. The chain carries TRBV20-1 and TRBJ1-5; 9 bases are a match to TRBD1. This CDR3 spans 15 amino acids. Germline V gene lookup returns CDR1 DFQATT and CDR2 SNEGSKA (reference sequence). J gave up 2 bases and V 6 bases, and 8 bases lay outside the gene matches. The CDR3 region has the DNA TGCAGTGCCACTCCGGGACAGGGTGGCAATCAGCCCCAGCATTTT. It specifies CSATPGQGGNQPQHF.

This clonotype was counted a few times. This chain connects TRBV12-3 or TRBV12-4 to TRBJ2-2; weak D call: TRBD1 (6 bases). This CDR3 is built from 16 residues. Trimming left V 3 bases short and J 4 bases short, with 15 bases between. In DNA, the CDR3 is TGTGCCAGCAGTTTCGTCGGACAGCCGATCACCGGGGAGCTGTTTTTT. Protein: CASSFVGQPITGELFF.

In regard to this clonotype: A clone one base away is much larger, so this may be a read error. J is TRBJ1-2 and V is TRBV6-1; no clear D. The CDR3 has 12 amino acids. Trimming shortened V by 5 bases and J by 2 bases, and 6 bases separated the two germline ends. Germline CDR1 and CDR2: MNHNS and SASEGT. CDR3 coding DNA: TGTGCCAGCAGTAGGGAGAACTATGGCTACACCTTC. This translates into CASSRENYGYTF.